Listed here are 12 T cell receptor beta chains from one sample, sequenced in a study of response to subunit inactivated influenza vaccine. A single record per CDR3 protein comes from TCRdb applying MiXCR to the RT-PCR reads. This table holds about 540,000 distinct CDR3 sequences, approximately 22% found once. These data were also filed under a second study, of T cells expressing NK-cell markers. That source notes: Beta-chain TCR cDNA was generated via 5'RACE template switching with UMIs.

The material was CD4+ T cells sorted from PBMCs, obtained approximately 12 days after vaccination. These TCRs come from a man aged 45 to 65 who received an inactivated influenza vaccine.

This clonotype was detected only once. The rearrangement uses TRBV12-3 or TRBV12-4 and TRBJ1-5, with D possibly matching TRBD1 (5 bases). V was pared by 3 bases and J by 7 bases, with 10 bases between. The CDR3 extends over 13 amino acids. CDR3 nucleotides: TGTGCCAGCAGTTTCAGGGAAGGACAGCCCCAGCATTTT. This codes for CASSFREGQPQHF.

The chain carries TRBV28 and TRBJ1-1, with D maybe TRBD1 (5 bases). The CDR3 length is 15 residues. Trimming took 3 bases from V and 1 from J, leaving 12 bases between them. The germline V gene has CDR1 MDHEN and CDR2 SYDVKM. Here the CDR3 reads CASSLQGPSNTEAFF. DNA of the CDR3: TGTGCCAGCAGTTTGCAGGGCCCCTCGAACACTGAAGCTTTCTTT.

The CDR3 DNA follows: TGCGCCAGCAGCCAGACAGGGGGTTCCTCCTACGAGCAGTACTTC. The encoded protein is CASSQTGGSSYEQYF. The chain has TRBV5-1 and TRBJ2-7; TRBD1 aligns across 9 bases. CDR1 and CDR2 from the germline V gene are SGHRS and YFSETQ. With 4 bases clipped from V and 0 bases from J, the junction kept 5 bases outside the gene matches. CDR3 length equals 15 residues.

The J gene is TRBJ1-2, the V gene TRBV20-1; 11 bases match TRBD1. CDR1 is DFQATT and CDR2 is SNEGSKA in the germline V gene (reference sequence). The CDR3 loop spans 16 amino acids. After removal of 2 bases from V and 3 bases from J, the junction contained 8 bases not matched to a gene. The CDR3 loop is CSARKKPGQGDYGYTF. As DNA, the CDR3 is TGCAGTGCTAGAAAAAAACCGGGACAGGGGGACTATGGCTACACCTTC.

This clonotype was seen at least ten times. The chain combines TRBV20-1 with TRBJ1-4; unclear D gene. This CDR3 has 16 residues. Trimming pared 2 bases from V and 0 bases from J, leaving 13 bases between. Germline CDR1 DFQATT, CDR2 SNEGSKA (reference sequence). DNA for the CDR3: TGCAGTGCTAGAAACCCGGTCCCAACAACTAATGAAAAACTGTTTTTT. It translates to CSARNPVPTTNEKLFF.

This clonotype turned up a few times. The rearrangement joins TRBV7-9 to TRBJ2-3; TRBD2 matches 10 bases. There are 17 residues in the CDR3. Germline-derived CDR1 and CDR2 are SEHNR and FQNEAQ (reference sequence). V lost 1 base and J lost 1; bases outside the gene matches: 5. The CDR3 here is CASSLVVTSGGTDTQYF. The DNA of the CDR3 is TGTGCCAGCAGCTTAGTCGTTACTAGCGGGGGCACAGATACGCAGTATTTT.

The gene calls are TRBV3-1 and TRBJ2-3, with D perhaps TRBD2 (6 bases). The CDR3 has 13 residues. In germline, CDR1 is LGHDT, CDR2 YNNKEL (reference sequence). V was cut by 0 bases and J by 9 bases, with 10 bases left in between. CDR3 in amino acids: CASSQERAGTQYF. CDR3 DNA sequence: TGTGCCAGCAGCCAAGAACGGGCGGGGACGCAGTATTTT.

The rearrangement joins TRBV19 to TRBJ2-3, with D perhaps matching TRBD1 (6 bases). The germline V gene has CDR1 LNHDA and CDR2 SQIVND (reference sequence). Trimming left V 7 bases short and J 8 bases short, with 16 bases between. The CDR3 is 13 amino acids. In DNA, the CDR3 is TGTGCCAGTAACGTGGGACAACAGCGTACGCAGTATTTT. The encoded protein is CASNVGQQRTQYF.

The chain combines TRBV12-5 with TRBJ2-5; D is unresolved. This CDR3 is 13 amino acids long. V was clipped by 7 bases and J by 7 bases, with 16 bases between them. Per germline, CDR1 LGHNT and CDR2 FRNRAP. The CDR3 loop reads CASARPAGGTQYF. The CDR3 DNA is TGTGCTAGTGCCAGACCTGCTGGCGGGACCCAGTACTTC.

This chain connects TRBV7-2 to TRBJ1-2; D is undetermined. This CDR3 has 14 amino acids. Germline V gene lookup returns CDR1 SGHTA and CDR2 FQGNSA. Trimming left V 4 bases short and J 1 base short, with 10 bases between. CDR3 in amino acids: CASSSHSLNYGYTF. The CDR3 DNA reads as TGTGCCAGCAGCTCCCACTCACTTAACTATGGCTACACCTTC.

The gene calls are TRBV10-3 and TRBJ2-1; 9 positions match TRBD2. V gave up 10 bases and J gave up 10 bases; unmatched junction bases: 14. The CDR3 totals 14 residues. The germline CDR1 and CDR2 sequences are ENHRY and SYGVKD. The CDR3 DNA is TGTGCCACCCTTTCGGCGGGAGGGCTCAAGGAGCAGTTCTTC. As protein: CATLSAGGLKEQFF.

This clonotype was observed a handful of times. The V call is TRBV20-1, the J call TRBJ2-5; maybe TRBD1 (5 bases). Trimming removed 6 bases at V and 7 bases at J, with 15 bases between. Per the germline V gene, CDR1 is DFQATT and CDR2 is SNEGSKA (reference sequence). The CDR3 contains 12 residues. DNA for the CDR3: TGCAGTGCCCCGACAGCCTCGGGGACCCAGTACTTC. The encoded protein is CSAPTASGTQYF.